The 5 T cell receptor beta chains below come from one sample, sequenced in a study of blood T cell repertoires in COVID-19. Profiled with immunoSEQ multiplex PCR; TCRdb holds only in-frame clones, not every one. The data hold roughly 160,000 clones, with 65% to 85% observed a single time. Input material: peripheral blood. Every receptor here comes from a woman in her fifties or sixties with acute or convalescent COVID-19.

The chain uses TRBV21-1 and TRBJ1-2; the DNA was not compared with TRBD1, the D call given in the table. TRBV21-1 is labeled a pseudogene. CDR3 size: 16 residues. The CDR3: CASSKTRGQTLYGYTF. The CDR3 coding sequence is TGTGCCAGCAGCAAAACCAGAGGACAGACCCTCTATGGCTACACCTTC.

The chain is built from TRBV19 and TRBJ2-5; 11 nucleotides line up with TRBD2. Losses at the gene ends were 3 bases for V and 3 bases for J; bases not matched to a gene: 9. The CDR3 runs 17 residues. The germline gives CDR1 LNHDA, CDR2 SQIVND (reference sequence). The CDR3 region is CASSMASGGLPKETQYF. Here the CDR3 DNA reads TGTGCCAGTAGTATGGCTAGCGGGGGGCTCCCCAAAGAGACCCAGTACTTC.

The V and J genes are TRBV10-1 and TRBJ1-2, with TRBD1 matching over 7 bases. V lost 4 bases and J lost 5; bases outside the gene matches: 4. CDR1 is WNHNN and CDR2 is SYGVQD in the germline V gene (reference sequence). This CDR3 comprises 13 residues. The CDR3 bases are TGCGCCAGCAGTGTTGACAGGGATTATGGCTACACCTTC. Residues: CASSVDRDYGYTF.

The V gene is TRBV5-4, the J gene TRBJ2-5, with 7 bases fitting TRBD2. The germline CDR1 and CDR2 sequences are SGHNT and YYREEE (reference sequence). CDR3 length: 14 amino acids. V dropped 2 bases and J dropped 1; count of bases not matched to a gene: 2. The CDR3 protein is CASSFPGGQETQYF. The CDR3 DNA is TGTGCCAGCAGCTTTCCGGGGGGCCAAGAGACCCAGTACTTC.

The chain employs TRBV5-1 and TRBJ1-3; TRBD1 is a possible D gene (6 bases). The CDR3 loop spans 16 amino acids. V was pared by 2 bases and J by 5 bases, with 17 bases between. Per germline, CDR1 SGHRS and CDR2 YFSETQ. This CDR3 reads CASSFSGEGLRNTIYF. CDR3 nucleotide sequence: TGCGCCAGCAGCTTCTCAGGGGAGGGCCTTCGAAACACCATATATTTT. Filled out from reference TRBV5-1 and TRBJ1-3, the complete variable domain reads KAGVTQTPRYLIKTRGQQVTLSCSPISGHRSVSWYQQTPGQGLQFLFEYFSETQRNKGNFPGRFSGRQFSNSRSEMNVSTLELGDSALYLCASSFSGEGLRNTIYFGEGSWLTVV.